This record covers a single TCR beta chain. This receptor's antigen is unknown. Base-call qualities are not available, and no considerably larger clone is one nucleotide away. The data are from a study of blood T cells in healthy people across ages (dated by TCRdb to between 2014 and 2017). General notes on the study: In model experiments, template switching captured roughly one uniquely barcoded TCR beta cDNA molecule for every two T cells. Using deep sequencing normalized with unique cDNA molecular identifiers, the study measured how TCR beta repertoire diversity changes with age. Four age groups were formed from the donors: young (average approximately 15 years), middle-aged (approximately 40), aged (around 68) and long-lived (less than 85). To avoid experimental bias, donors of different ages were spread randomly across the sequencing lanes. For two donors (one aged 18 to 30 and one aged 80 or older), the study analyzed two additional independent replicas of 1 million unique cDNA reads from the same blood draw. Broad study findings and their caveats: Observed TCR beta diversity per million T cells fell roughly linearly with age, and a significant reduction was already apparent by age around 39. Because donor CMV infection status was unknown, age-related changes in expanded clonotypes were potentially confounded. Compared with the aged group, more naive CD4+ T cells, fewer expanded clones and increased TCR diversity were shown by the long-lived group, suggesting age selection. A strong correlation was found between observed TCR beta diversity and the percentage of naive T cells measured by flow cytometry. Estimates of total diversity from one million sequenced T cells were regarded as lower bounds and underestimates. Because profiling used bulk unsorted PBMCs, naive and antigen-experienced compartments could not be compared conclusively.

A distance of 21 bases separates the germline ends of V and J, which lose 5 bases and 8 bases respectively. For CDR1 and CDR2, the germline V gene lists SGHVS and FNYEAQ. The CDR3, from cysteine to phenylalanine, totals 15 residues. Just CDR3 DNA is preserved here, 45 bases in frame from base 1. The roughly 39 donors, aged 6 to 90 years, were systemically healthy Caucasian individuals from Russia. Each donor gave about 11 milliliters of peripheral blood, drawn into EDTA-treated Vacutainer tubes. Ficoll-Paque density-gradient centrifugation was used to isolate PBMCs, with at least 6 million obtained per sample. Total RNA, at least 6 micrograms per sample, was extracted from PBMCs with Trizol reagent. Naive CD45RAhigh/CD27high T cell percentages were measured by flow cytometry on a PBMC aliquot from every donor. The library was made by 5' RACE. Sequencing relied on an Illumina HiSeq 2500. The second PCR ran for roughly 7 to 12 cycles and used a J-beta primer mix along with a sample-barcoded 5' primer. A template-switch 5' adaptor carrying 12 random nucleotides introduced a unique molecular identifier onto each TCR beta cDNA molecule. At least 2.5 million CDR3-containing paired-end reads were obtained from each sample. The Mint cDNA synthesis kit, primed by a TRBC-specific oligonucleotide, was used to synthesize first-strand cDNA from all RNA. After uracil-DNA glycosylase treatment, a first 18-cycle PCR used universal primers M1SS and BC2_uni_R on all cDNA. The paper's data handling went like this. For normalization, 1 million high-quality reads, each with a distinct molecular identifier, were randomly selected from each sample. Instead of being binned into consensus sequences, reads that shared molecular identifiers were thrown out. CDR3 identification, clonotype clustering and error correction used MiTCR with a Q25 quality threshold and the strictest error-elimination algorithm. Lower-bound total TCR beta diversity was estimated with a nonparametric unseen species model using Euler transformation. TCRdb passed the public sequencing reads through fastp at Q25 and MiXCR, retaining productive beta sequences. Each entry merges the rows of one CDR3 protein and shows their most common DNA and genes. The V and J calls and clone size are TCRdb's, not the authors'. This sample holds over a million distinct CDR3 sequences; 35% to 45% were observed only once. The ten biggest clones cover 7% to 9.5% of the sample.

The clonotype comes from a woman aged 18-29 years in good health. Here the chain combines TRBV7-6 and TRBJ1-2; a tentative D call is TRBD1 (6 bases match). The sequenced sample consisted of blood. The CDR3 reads CASSLNRAGFEGYTF. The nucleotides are TGTGCCAGCAGCCTCAACAGGGCAGGGTTTGAGGGCTACACCTTC.